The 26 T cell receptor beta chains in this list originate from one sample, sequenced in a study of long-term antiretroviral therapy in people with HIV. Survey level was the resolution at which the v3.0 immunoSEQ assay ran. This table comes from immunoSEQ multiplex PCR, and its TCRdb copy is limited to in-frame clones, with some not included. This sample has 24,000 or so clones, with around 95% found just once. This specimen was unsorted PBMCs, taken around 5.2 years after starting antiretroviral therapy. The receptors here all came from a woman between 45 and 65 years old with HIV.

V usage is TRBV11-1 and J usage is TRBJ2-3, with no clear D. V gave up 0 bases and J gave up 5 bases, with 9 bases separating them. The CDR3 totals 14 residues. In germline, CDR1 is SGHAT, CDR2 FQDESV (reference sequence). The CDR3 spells CASSLAPSQDTQYF. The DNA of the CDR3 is TGTGCCAGCAGCTTAGCGCCCAGCCAAGATACGCAGTATTTT.

The CDR3 loop is CASSRQVNTEAFF. The CDR3 nucleotides are TGTGCCAGCAGTAGACAGGTGAACACTGAAGCTTTCTTT. The chain links TRBV6-5 to TRBJ1-1; D possibly corresponds to TRBD1 (6 bases). Germline CDR1 and CDR2: MNHEY and SVGAGI. The CDR3 length is 13 residues. Trimming stripped 5 bases from V and 0 bases from J, with 7 bases between.

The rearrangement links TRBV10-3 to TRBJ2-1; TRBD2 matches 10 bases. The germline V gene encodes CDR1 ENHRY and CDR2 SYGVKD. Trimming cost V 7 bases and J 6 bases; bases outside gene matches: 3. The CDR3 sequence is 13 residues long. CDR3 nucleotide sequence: TGTGCCATCACAAGGACTAGCGGCAATGAGCAGTTCTTC. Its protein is CAITRTSGNEQFF.

Written as DNA, the CDR3 is TGTGCCAGCAGTGAACTAGCCCCCACAGATACGCAGTATTTT. As protein: CASSELAPTDTQYF. This chain joins TRBV27 and TRBJ2-3, with D perhaps matching TRBD2 (6 bases). CDR1 and CDR2 (germline): MNHEY, SMNVEV (reference sequence). Trimming removed 5 bases at V and 2 bases at J, with 11 bases between. CDR3 length equals 14 residues.

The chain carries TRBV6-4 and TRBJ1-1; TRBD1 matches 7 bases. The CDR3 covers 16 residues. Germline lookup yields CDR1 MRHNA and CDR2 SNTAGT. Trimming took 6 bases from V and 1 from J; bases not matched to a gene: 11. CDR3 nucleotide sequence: TGTGCCAGCAGGAACCAGGGGGGGTCGGAGAACACTGAAGCTTTCTTT. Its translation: CASRNQGGSENTEAFF.

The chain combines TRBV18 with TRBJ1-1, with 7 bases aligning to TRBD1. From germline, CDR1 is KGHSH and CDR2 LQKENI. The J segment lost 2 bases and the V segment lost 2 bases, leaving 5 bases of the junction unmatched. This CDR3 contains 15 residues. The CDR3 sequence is CASSPSTGINTEAFF. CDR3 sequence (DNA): TGTGCCAGCTCACCATCGACAGGGATTAACACTGAAGCTTTCTTT.

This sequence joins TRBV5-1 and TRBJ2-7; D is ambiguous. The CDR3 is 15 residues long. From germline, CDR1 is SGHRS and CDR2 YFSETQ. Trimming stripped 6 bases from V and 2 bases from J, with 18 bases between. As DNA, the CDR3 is TGCGCCAGCAAAAACCCACAGTTTACCCCCTACGAGCAGTACTTC. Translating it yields CASKNPQFTPYEQYF.

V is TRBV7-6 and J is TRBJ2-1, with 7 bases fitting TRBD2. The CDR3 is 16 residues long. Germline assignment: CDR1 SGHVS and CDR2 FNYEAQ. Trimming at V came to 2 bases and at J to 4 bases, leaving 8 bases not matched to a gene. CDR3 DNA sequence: TGTGCCAGCAGCTTATTAAGCGGGGCAATTTACAATGAGCAGTTCTTC. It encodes CASSLLSGAIYNEQFF. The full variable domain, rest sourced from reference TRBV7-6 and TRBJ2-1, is GAGVSQSPRYKVTKRGQDVALRCDPISGHVSLYWYRQALGQGPEFLTYFNYEAQQDKSGLPNDRFSAERPEGSISTLTIQRTEQRDSAMYRCASSLLSGAIYNEQFFGPGTRLTVL.

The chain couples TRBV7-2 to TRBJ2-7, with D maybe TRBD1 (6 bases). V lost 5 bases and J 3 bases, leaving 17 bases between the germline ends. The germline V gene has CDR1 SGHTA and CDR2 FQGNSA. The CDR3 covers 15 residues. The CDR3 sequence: CASSQSGTLLYEQYF. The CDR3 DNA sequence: TGTGCCAGCAGCCAATCCGGGACACTTCTCTACGAGCAGTACTTC. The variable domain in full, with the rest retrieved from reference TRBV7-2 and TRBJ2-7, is GAGVSQSPSNKVTEKGKDVELRCDPISGHTALYWYRQSLGQGLEFLIYFQGNSAPDKSGLPSDRFSAERTGGSVSTLTIQRTQQEDSAVYLCASSQSGTLLYEQYFGPGTRLTVT.

CDR3 protein: CASSLGQAQPQHF. For the CDR3, the DNA is TGTGCCAGCAGCTTAGGGCAGGCACAGCCCCAGCATTTT. The rearrangement links TRBV7-2 to TRBJ1-5; D gene uncertain. The V end lost 1 base, the J end lost 7 bases, and 8 bases lay between the germline ends. Germline CDR1 and CDR2: SGHTA and FQGNSA. The CDR3 totals 13 residues.

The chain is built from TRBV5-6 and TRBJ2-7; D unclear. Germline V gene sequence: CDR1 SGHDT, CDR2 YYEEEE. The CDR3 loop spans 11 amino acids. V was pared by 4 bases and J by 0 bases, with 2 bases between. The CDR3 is CASSASYEQYF. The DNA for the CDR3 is TGTGCCAGCAGCGCCTCCTACGAGCAGTACTTC.

The CDR3 loop is CASSDGGGTGFYEQYF. The DNA of the CDR3 is TGTGCCAGCAGTGATGGCGGGGGGACGGGTTTCTACGAGCAGTACTTC. The chain couples TRBV6-1 to TRBJ2-7; 8 nucleotides line up with TRBD2. Germline lookup yields CDR1 MNHNS and CDR2 SASEGT. The V segment lost 3 bases and the J segment 3 bases; nucleotides outside the gene matches: 10. The CDR3 loop spans 16 amino acids.

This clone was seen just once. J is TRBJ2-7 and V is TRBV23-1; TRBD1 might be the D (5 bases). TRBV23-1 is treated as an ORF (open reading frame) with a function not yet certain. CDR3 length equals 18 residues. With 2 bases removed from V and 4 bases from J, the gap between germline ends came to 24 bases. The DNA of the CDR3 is TGCGCCAGCAGTCAAAACTCTATATCTCAGGGTAACTGGTACGAGCAGTACTTC. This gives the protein CASSQNSISQGNWYEQYF.

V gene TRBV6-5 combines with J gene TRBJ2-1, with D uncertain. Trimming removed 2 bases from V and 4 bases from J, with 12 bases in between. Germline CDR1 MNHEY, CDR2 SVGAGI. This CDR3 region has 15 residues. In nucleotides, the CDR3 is TGTGCCAGCAGTTACAGGTCTACGACGTACAATGAGCAGTTCTTC. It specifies CASSYRSTTYNEQFF.

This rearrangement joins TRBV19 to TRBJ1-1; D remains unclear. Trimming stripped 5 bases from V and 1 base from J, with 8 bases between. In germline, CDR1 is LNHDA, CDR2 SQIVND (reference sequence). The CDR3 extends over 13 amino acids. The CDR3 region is CASSAQRNTEAFF. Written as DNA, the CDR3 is TGTGCCAGTAGTGCCCAAAGGAACACTGAAGCTTTCTTT. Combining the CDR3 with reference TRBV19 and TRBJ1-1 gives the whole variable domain DGGITQSPKYLFRKEGQNVTLSCEQNLNHDAMYWYRQDPGQGLRLIYYSQIVNDFQKGDIAEGYSVSREKKESFPLTVTSAQKNPTAFYLCASSAQRNTEAFFGQGTRLTVV.

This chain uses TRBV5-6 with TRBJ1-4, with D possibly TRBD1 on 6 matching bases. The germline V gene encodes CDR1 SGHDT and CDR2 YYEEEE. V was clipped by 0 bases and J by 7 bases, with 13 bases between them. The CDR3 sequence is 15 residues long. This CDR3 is CASSLAQGLGEKLFF. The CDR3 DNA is TGTGCCAGCAGCTTGGCCCAGGGGCTGGGTGAAAAACTGTTTTTT.

The DNA of the CDR3 is TGTGCCAGCAGCTCCGCCGGGACAGGGCCCTACGAGCAGTACTTC. Protein sequence: CASSSAGTGPYEQYF. V gene TRBV7-2 combines with J gene TRBJ2-7, with 9 bases fitting TRBD1. With V trimmed by 4 bases and J by 2 bases, 6 bases remained unmatched. The germline V gene has CDR1 SGHTA and CDR2 FQGNSA. This CDR3 contains 15 residues.

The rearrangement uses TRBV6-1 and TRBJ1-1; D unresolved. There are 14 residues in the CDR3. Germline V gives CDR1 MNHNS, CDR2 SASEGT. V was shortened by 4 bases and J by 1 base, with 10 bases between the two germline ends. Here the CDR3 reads CASSALTQNTEAFF. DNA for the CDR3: TGTGCCAGCAGTGCACTCACACAGAACACTGAAGCTTTCTTT.

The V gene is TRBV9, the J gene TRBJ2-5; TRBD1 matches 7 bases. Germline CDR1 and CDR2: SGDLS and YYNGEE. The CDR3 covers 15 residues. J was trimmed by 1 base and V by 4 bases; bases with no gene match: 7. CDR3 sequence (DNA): TGTGCCAGCAGCCCGAGGACAGGAACCCAAGAGACCCAGTACTTC. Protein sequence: CASSPRTGTQETQYF.

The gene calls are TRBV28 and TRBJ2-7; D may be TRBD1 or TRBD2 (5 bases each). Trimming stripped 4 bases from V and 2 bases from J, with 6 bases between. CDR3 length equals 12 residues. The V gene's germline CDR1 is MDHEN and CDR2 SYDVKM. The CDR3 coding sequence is TGTGCCAGCAGTTGGGGGACCTACGAGCAGTACTTC. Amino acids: CASSWGTYEQYF.

The CDR3 sequence: CASSLRQGAGEQYF. CDR3 nucleotide sequence: TGTGCCAGCAGCTTAAGACAGGGGGCGGGCGAGCAGTACTTC. The rearrangement joins TRBV7-2 to TRBJ2-7, with TRBD1 matching over 10 bases. The CDR3 runs to 14 residues. The germline V gene has CDR1 SGHTA and CDR2 FQGNSA. V lost 2 bases to trimming and J lost 6 bases; unmatched junction nucleotides: 4. The full variable domain, with the rest looked up from reference TRBV7-2 and TRBJ2-7, is GAGVSQSPSNKVTEKGKDVELRCDPISGHTALYWYRQSLGQGLEFLIYFQGNSAPDKSGLPSDRFSAERTGGSVSTLTIQRTQQEDSAVYLCASSLRQGAGEQYFGPGTRLTVT.

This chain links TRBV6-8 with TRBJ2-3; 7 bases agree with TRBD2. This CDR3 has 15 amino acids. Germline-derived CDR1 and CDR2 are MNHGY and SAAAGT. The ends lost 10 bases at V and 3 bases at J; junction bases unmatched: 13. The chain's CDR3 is CANPPRAGVTDTQYF. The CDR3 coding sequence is TGTGCCAACCCCCCTCGGGCGGGAGTTACAGATACGCAGTATTTT.

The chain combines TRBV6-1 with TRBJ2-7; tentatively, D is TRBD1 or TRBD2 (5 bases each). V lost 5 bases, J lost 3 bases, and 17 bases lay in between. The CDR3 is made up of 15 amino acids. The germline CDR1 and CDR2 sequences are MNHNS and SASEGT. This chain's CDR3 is CASSTSPGGLYEQYF. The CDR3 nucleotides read TGTGCCAGCAGTACGAGTCCTGGGGGTCTCTACGAGCAGTACTTC.

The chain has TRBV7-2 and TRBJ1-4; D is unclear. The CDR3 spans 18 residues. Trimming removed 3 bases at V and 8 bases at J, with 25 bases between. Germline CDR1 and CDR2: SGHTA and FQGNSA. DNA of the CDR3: TGTGCCAGCAGCTTTGTCACGCCCTGGAAGGGAAGTCAGGAAAAACTGTTTTTT. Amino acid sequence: CASSFVTPWKGSQEKLFF. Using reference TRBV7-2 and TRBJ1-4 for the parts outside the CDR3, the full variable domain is GAGVSQSPSNKVTEKGKDVELRCDPISGHTALYWYRQSLGQGLEFLIYFQGNSAPDKSGLPSDRFSAERTGGSVSTLTIQRTQQEDSAVYLCASSFVTPWKGSQEKLFFGSGTQLSVL.

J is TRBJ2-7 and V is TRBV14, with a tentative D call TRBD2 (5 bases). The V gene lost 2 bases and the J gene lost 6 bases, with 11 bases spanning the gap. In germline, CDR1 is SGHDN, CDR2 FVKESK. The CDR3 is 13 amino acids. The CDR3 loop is CASSQQLAGEQYF. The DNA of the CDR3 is TGTGCCAGCAGCCAACAGCTAGCCGGCGAGCAGTACTTC. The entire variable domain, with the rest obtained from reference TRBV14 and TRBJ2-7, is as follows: EAGVTQFPSHSVIEKGQTVTLRCDPISGHDNLYWYRRVMGKEIKFLLHFVKESKQDESGMPNNRFLAERTGGTYSTLKVQPAELEDSGVYFCASSQQLAGEQYFGPGTRLTVT.

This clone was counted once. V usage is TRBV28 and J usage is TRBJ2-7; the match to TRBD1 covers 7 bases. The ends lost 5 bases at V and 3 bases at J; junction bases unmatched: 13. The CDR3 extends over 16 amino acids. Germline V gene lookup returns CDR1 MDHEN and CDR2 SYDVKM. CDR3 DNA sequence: TGTGCCAGCAGTACACTCCACCGGGACAGTTTCTACGAGCAGTACTTC. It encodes CASSTLHRDSFYEQYF. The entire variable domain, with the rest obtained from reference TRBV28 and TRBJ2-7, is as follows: DVKVTQSSRYLVKRTGEKVFLECVQDMDHENMFWYRQDPGLGLRLIYFSYDVKMKEKGDIPEGYSVSREKKERFSLILESASTNQTSMYLCASSTLHRDSFYEQYFGPGTRLTVT.